The source of this T cell receptor (beta chain) is a study of blood T cells in healthy people across ages. It was with a sample-barcoded 5' primer and a J-beta primer mix that a second PCR of about 6 to 12 cycles was run. The template-switch adaptor, which had 12 random nucleotides, put a tag on each cDNA molecule. TCRdb used MiXCR to reprocess the 5' RACE reads, holding one entry per CDR3 protein. The sample holds about 1,400,000 distinct CDR3 sequences, 42% seen once. This CDR3 contains 16 residues. The germline gives CDR1 LGHDT, CDR2 YNNKEL (reference sequence). Between the trimmed V and J ends, which lost 3 bases and 4 bases, there was a span of 15 bases. The study drew donors from healthy Caucasian individuals in Russia aged roughly 6 to 90. Per sample, extraction of total RNA gave at least 5.5 micrograms in every case.

The sample consisted of blood. The receptor was derived from a woman aged 18-30 years in good health. V is TRBV3-1 and J is TRBJ2-2, with D possibly being TRBD1 or TRBD2 (6 bases each). DNA for the CDR3: TGTGCCAGCAGCCAGGGGGGCGGACTCTCCACCGGGGAGCTGTTTTTT. Amino acid sequence: CASSQGGGLSTGELFF.